A single sample is the source of the 9 T cell receptor beta chains below, sequenced in a study of long-term antiretroviral therapy in people with HIV. It was version v3.0 of the immunoSEQ assay that was run at survey level. Assay used: immunoSEQ multiplex PCR; TCRdb lists only in-frame clones, some missing. The sample shows about 20,000 clones, 75% to 85% of them seen only once. Sample: unsorted PBMCs, taken 0.2 years after starting antiretroviral therapy. The receptors shown here come from a woman aged 40 to 49 with HIV.

The chain joins TRBV4-3 to TRBJ1-5; D perhaps matches TRBD1 (5 bases). V lost 3 bases, J lost 4 bases, and 13 bases lay in between. Germline CDR1 and CDR2: LGHNA and YSLEER. The CDR3 extends over 15 amino acids. CDR3 DNA: TGCGCCAGCAGCCAGATGAGACAGCCTAATCAGCCCCAGCATTTT. Protein sequence: CASSQMRQPNQPQHF.

The chain combines TRBV29-1 with TRBJ2-2; TRBD1 aligns across 11 bases. Germline assignment: CDR1 SQVTM and CDR2 ANQGSEA. CDR3 length: 15 amino acids. V shed 4 bases, J shed 2 bases, and the junction held 3 bases outside the gene matches. CDR3 protein: CSVGDRGSNTGELFF. The CDR3, as DNA: TGCAGCGTTGGGGACAGGGGGAGTAACACCGGGGAGCTGTTTTTT.

This rearrangement joins TRBV6-6 to TRBJ1-1; no clear D gene. CDR3 length: 14 residues. V was cut by 6 bases and J by 1 base, with 12 bases left in between. Per the germline V gene, CDR1 is MNHNY and CDR2 is SVGAGI (reference sequence). For the CDR3, the DNA is TGTGCCAGCAGCCCCCCCACAAGGAACACTGAAGCTTTCTTT. Its protein is CASSPPTRNTEAFF.

The rearrangement uses TRBV7-9 and TRBJ2-3, with TRBD2 matching 10 bases. This CDR3 has 17 amino acids. Trimming removed 0 bases from V and 2 bases from J; junction bases left unmatched: 5. Germline assignment: CDR1 SEHNR and CDR2 FQNEAQ (reference sequence). The CDR3 sequence is CASSLAGTSDHTDTQYF. The CDR3 DNA is TGTGCCAGCAGCTTAGCGGGGACTAGCGACCACACAGATACGCAGTATTTT.

The J gene is TRBJ1-4, the V gene TRBV29-1; D is unclear. Germline V gene sequence: CDR1 SQVTM, CDR2 ANQGSEA. This CDR3 region has 14 residues. The germline V and J ends were trimmed by 6 bases and 1 base, with 12 bases remaining between them. CDR3 residues: CSVEGSGTNEKLFF. DNA for the CDR3: TGCAGCGTCGAGGGTTCGGGAACTAATGAAAAACTGTTTTTT.

The chain couples TRBV7-9 to TRBJ2-3; 9 bases map to TRBD2. CDR1 and CDR2 (germline): SEHNR, FQNEAQ (reference sequence). The CDR3 covers 16 residues. Trimming at V came to 3 bases and at J to 0 bases, leaving 4 bases not matched to a gene. The CDR3 DNA is TGTGCCAGCAGCTTCCTAGCGGGGTCTAGCACAGATACGCAGTATTTT. Protein product: CASSFLAGSSTDTQYF.

This clone appeared a few times. The rearrangement links TRBV27 to TRBJ1-5; 8 bases align to TRBD1. Per germline, CDR1 MNHEY and CDR2 SMNVEV (reference sequence). After removal of 4 bases from V and 3 bases from J, the junction contained 2 bases not matched to a gene. This CDR3 is built from 14 residues. CDR3 sequence (DNA): TGTGCCAGCAGTTGGACAGGGAACAATCAGCCCCAGCATTTT. Amino acids: CASSWTGNNQPQHF.

The chain uses TRBV11-2 and TRBJ2-5, with 8 bases that match TRBD2. Germline values: CDR1 SGHAT, CDR2 FQNNGV. CDR3 length: 16 residues. V was clipped by 5 bases and J by 2 bases; unmatched bases: 10. The DNA for the CDR3 is TGTGCCAGCAGCAAAACCCTGGGACTAGAGCAAGAGACCCAGTACTTC. It specifies CASSKTLGLEQETQYF. The complete variable domain, with remaining parts taken from reference TRBV11-2 and TRBJ2-5, reads EAGVAQSPRYKIIEKRQSVAFWCNPISGHATLYWYQQILGQGPKLLIQFQNNGVVDDSQLPKDRFSAERLKGVDSTLKIQPAKLEDSAVYLCASSKTLGLEQETQYFGPGTRLLVL.

The chain links TRBV7-9 to TRBJ2-5; possibly TRBD1 or TRBD2 for D (5 bases each). The CDR3 has 14 residues. Germline V CDR1 and CDR2: SEHNR, FQNEAQ (reference sequence). Trimming pared 1 base from V and 5 bases from J, leaving 11 bases between. CDR3 DNA: TGTGCCAGCAGCTTAGTGGGGGTAAGGGAGACCCAGTACTTC. As protein: CASSLVGVRETQYF. Full variable domain (outside the CDR3, taken from reference TRBV7-9 and TRBJ2-5): DTGVSQNPRHKITKRGQNVTFRCDPISEHNRLYWYRQTLGQGPEFLTYFQNEAQLEKSRLLSDRFSAERPKGSFSTLEIQRTEQGDSAMYLCASSLVGVRETQYFGPGTRLLVL.